This TCR beta chain was profiled in a study of blood T cells in healthy people across ages (dated by TCRdb to about 2015). In the study overall: In model experiments, template switching captured roughly one uniquely barcoded TCR beta cDNA molecule for every two T cells. To avoid experimental bias, donors of different ages were spread randomly across the sequencing lanes. Four age groups were formed from the donors: young (average roughly 15 years), middle-aged (around 41), aged (around 62) and long-lived (more than 75). Using the same blood draw, the study looked at two additional independent replicas of 1 million unique cDNA reads for two donors, one aged 18 to 30 and the other aged 80 or older. To track age-related changes in TCR beta repertoire diversity, the study relied on deep sequencing normalized with unique cDNA molecular identifiers. On the study overall, not on this receptor specifically: Observed TCR beta diversity correlated strongly with the percentage of naive T cells measured by flow cytometry. Conclusive comparison of naive and antigen-experienced compartments was prevented by the profiling of bulk unsorted PBMCs. Observed TCR beta diversity per million T cells fell roughly linearly with age, and a significant reduction was already apparent by age roughly 40. Compared with the aged group, the long-lived group had more naive CD4+ T cells, fewer expanded clones and increased TCR diversity, a pattern suggesting age selection. Estimates of total diversity from one million sequenced T cells were regarded as lower bounds and underestimates. The CMV infection status of donors was not known, potentially confounding age-related changes in expanded clonotypes.

Notes on this clonotype: Its cognate antigen has yet to be identified. Base qualities are not provided; no much larger clone lies one nucleotide away.

The germline V gene encodes CDR1 SGHVS and CDR2 FQNEAQ. V and J lose 5 bases and 2 bases, and a span of 29 bases separates them. Inclusive of the bounding cysteine and phenylalanine, the CDR3 is 20 residues long. The kept DNA is CDR3 alone, 60 bases in frame from the first base. Systemically healthy Caucasian individuals from Russia, some 36 in total and aged 6 to 90 years, were included as donors. Each donor gave ten milliliters of peripheral blood, collected into EDTA-treated Vacutainer tubes. Ficoll-Paque density-gradient centrifugation was used to isolate PBMCs, with at least 6 million per sample. Trizol reagent was used to extract total RNA from PBMCs, with at least 5 micrograms per sample. The percentages of naive CD45RAhigh/CD27high T cells were determined by flow cytometry on a PBMC aliquot from every donor. The library was generated by 5' RACE. The second PCR ran for about 6 to 11 cycles and used a J-beta primer mix along with a sample-barcoded 5' primer. A template-switch 5' adaptor carrying 12 random nucleotides introduced a unique molecular identifier onto each TCR beta cDNA molecule. Each sample yielded at least 3 million CDR3-containing paired-end reads. The Mint cDNA synthesis kit, primed by a TRBC-specific oligonucleotide, was used to synthesize first-strand cDNA from all RNA. Following uracil-DNA glycosylase treatment, all cDNA underwent a first 18-cycle PCR with the universal primers M1SS and BC2_uni_R. The authors' pipeline ran thus. For normalization, 1 million high-quality reads were randomly selected from each sample, with every read carrying a distinct molecular identifier. Instead of being binned into consensus sequences, reads that shared molecular identifiers were thrown out. MiTCR, run with a Q25 quality threshold and the strictest error-elimination algorithm, handled CDR3 identification, clonotype clustering and error correction. A nonparametric unseen species model with Euler transformation was used to estimate a lower bound on total TCR beta diversity. In TCRdb, the public reads were trimmed at Q25 with fastp and aligned with MiXCR, with productive beta chains retained. CDR3 protein sequences are deduplicated, and each keeps its most common genes and DNA. TCRdb's processing, not the study's, gives the V and J calls here. For this sample there are roughly 1.9 million distinct CDR3 sequences; roughly two fifths appear just once. The top ten clonotypes cover 23% of the sample.

This chain joins TRBV7-8 to TRBJ2-3, with TRBD2 as a weak D call on 5 bases. The receptor's source is a human donor in good health. Sequenced: blood. The CDR3 has the sequence CASSLFRVPGSLTFTDTQYF. The nucleotide sequence is given as TGTGCCAGCAGCCTATTTAGGGTGCCGGGATCGCTAACCTTCACAGATACGCAGTATTTT.